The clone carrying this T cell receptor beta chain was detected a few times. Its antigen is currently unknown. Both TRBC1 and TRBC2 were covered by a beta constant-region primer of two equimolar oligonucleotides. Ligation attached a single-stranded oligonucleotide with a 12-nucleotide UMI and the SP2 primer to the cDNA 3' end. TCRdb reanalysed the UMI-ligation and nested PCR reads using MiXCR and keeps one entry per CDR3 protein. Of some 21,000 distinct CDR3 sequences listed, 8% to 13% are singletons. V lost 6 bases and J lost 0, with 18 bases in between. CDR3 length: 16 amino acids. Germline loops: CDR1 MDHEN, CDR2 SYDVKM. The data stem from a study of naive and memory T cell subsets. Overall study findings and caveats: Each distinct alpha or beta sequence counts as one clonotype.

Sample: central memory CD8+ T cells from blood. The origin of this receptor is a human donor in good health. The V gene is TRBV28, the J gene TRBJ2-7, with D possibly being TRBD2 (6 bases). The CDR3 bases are TGTGCCAGCAGCCCCAGGGATAGCGGACGCTCCTACGAGCAGTACTTC. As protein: CASSPRDSGRSYEQYF.